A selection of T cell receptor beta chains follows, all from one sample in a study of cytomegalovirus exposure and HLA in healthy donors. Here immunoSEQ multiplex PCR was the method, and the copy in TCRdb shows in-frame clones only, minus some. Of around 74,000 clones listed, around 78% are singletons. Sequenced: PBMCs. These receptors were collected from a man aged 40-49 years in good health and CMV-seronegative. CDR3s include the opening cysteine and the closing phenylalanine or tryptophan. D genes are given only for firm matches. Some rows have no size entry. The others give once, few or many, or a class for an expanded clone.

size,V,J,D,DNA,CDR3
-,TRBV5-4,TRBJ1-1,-,TGTGCCAGCAGCTCCGGGACACCCGGATACAACACTGAAGCTTTCTTT,CASSSGTPGYNTEAFF
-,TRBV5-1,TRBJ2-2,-,TGCGCCAGCAGCTTAATCGGACAGCCGAACACCGGGGAGCTGTTTTTT,CASSLIGQPNTGELFF
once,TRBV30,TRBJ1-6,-,TGTGCCTGGAGATCCCTCACCGGGGATAATTCACCCCTCCACTTT,CAWRSLTGDNSPLHF
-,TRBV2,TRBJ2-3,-,TGTGCCAGCAGCCCCTTGTGGGGGACGCAGGGGGATACGCAGTATTTT,CASSPLWGTQGDTQYF
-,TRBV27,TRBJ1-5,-,TGTGCCAGCAGGGGGGGGTCGGTCAATCAGCCCCAGCATTTT,CASRGGSVNQPQHF
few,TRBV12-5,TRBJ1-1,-,TGTGCTAGTGGTCCCCTGGCAGGGAGGTCCACTGAAGCTTTCTTT,CASGPLAGRSTEAFF
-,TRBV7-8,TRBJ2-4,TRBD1,TGTGCCAGCAGCTCTCAACAGGGGGCCTCGGCCAAAAACATTCAGTACTTC,CASSSQQGASAKNIQYF
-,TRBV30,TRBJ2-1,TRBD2,TGTGCCTGGAGTGTACTGAAGCGGGGGGGTTTCAGTGAGCAGTTCTTC,CAWSVLKRGGFSEQFF
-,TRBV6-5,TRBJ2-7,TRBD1,TGTGCCAGCAGTGGACAGGGTACCTACGAGCAGTACTTC,CASSGQGTYEQYF
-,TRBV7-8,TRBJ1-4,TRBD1,TGTGCCAGCAGCCTAGGGGACAGGGTGGGCGAAAAACTGTTTTTT,CASSLGDRVGEKLFF
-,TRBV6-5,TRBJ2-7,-,TGTGCCAGCAGTTACTCGTCCGGCCAGCGAGCCTACGAGCAGTACTTC,CASSYSSGQRAYEQYF
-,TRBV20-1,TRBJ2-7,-,TGCAGTGCTAGCCCCCGAGGTGAGCAGTACTTC,CSASPRGEQYF
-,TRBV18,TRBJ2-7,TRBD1,TGTGCCAGCACTGAGACAGGGTCAACCTACGAGCAGTACTTC,CASTETGSTYEQYF
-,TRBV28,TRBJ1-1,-,TGTGCCAGCAGCCCTACAGCTTTGAACACTGAAGCTTTCTTT,CASSPTALNTEAFF
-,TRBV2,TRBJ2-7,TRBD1,TGTGCCAGTTGTAGGGGGCGCGTTAGTTACGAGCAGTACTTC,CASCRGRVSYEQYF
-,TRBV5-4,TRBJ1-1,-,TGTGCCAGCAGCTTGGTTATGAACACTGAAGCTTTCTTT,CASSLVMNTEAFF
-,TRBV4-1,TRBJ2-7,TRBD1,TGCGCCAGCAGCCAGCCGGGACAGGGGCAGTACGAGCAGTACTTC,CASSQPGQGQYEQYF
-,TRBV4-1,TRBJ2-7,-,TGCGCCAGCAGCCCGCAGGAGGCCGTACCTTCGCGGGAGCAGTACTTC,CASSPQEAVPSREQYF
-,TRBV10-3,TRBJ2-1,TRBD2,TGTGCCATCAGGACTAGCGGCACCTCCTACAATGAGCAGTTCTTC,CAIRTSGTSYNEQFF
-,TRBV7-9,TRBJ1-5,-,TGTGCCAGCAGCCCCTCGGGGGGGCGAGAGCAGCCCCAGCATTTT,CASSPSGGREQPQHF
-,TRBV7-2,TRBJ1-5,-,TGTGCCAGCAGCTTAGGGCGGGTAGAGAGGCCCCAGCATTTT,CASSLGRVERPQHF
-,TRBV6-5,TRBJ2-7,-,TGTGCCAGCAGTTGGCGGGCAGATATACCCTACGAGCAGTACTTC,CASSWRADIPYEQYF
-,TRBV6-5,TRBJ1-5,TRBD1,TGTGCCAGCGAACAGGGGAGGAATCAGCCCCAGCATTTT,CASEQGRNQPQHF